The clone carrying this T cell receptor beta chain was detected only a few times. This sample was taken from a study of blood T cell repertoires in COVID-19. The germline CDR1 and CDR2 sequences are MGHRA and YSYEKL. Trimming removed 4 bases at V and 7 bases at J, with 16 bases between. This CDR3 contains 14 residues. Symptom resolution, clearance, or two negative PCRs marked donors in Cohort 3 as recovered. Profiling relied on immunoSEQ multiplex PCR, and the TCRdb table lists in-frame clones only, not all of them. The sample gives roughly 240,000 clones, about 82% of which show up once; roughly 2% is in the top ten.

The chain recombines TRBV4-1 with TRBJ1-1; D gene uncertain. Sequenced material: PBMCs or T cells enriched from blood (not recorded which). The clonotype was recovered from a woman in her forties or fifties who had recovered from COVID-19. CDR3: CASSRIGGTGEAFF. The CDR3, as DNA: TGCGCCAGCAGCCGGATAGGAGGAACGGGTGAAGCTTTCTTT.